This entry lists 27 T cell receptor beta chains sequenced from one sample in a study of vaccination and CD4 T cells after COVID-19. Indicated treatment: roughly ten-day PBMC culture with coronavirus spike peptide pools or control peptides (ViraFEST assay). The antigens for these receptors are not known. Once obtained from cultured CD4+ T cells, the DNA was sequenced using the Oncomine TCR Beta short-read assay. TCRdb re-analysed the PCR reads in MiXCR, keeping a single row per CDR3 protein. The sample holds about 20,000 distinct CDR3 sequences, 55% seen once. The sample consisted of CD4+ T cells from blood, cultured in vitro. All receptors derive from a human donor who had recovered from COVID-19.

The J gene is TRBJ1-4, the V gene TRBV27; 7 bases line up with TRBD1. Germline trimming cut 5 bases from V and 4 bases from J; bases unmatched to any gene: 7. CDR1 MNHEY and CDR2 SMNVEV come from the germline V gene (reference sequence). The CDR3 runs to 15 residues. The CDR3 DNA reads TGTGCCAGCAGTCGAGCAGGGGGGAGTAATGAAAAACTGTTTTTT. As protein: CASSRAGGSNEKLFF.

This rearrangement joins TRBV10-3 to TRBJ2-3, with 10 nucleotides matching TRBD2. The CDR3 covers 15 residues. Trimming took 7 bases from V and 7 from J; bases not matched to a gene: 11. Germline values: CDR1 ENHRY, CDR2 SYGVKD. The CDR3 nucleotides are TGTGCCATCAATAGAGCGGGGGGGACGGTGTATACGCAGTATTTT. This gives the protein CAINRAGGTVYTQYF.

CDR3 bases: TGTGCCAGCAGTGAGCGTACAGGGATTTCTGGACAGCCCCAGCATTTT. Translated, it gives CASSERTGISGQPQHF. The rearrangement links TRBV6-2 or TRBV6-3 to TRBJ1-5, with D perhaps matching TRBD1 (6 bases). Germline V lookup: CDR1 MNHEY, CDR2 SVGEGT. This CDR3 contains 16 residues. V was clipped by 5 bases and J by 7 bases, with 21 bases between them.

The V gene is TRBV28, the J gene TRBJ1-1; D uncertain. The CDR3 consists of 14 residues. The V end lost 6 bases, the J end lost 1 base, and 12 bases lay between the germline ends. CDR1 is MDHEN and CDR2 is SYDVKM in the germline V gene. The CDR3 here is CASRPGSSNTEAFF. The CDR3 DNA reads as TGTGCCAGCAGACCTGGATCCTCGAACACTGAAGCTTTCTTT.

The chain couples TRBV20-1 to TRBJ2-3; D perhaps matches TRBD1 (5 bases). Germline V CDR1 and CDR2: DFQATT, SNEGSKA (reference sequence). V lost 4 bases to trimming and J lost 1 base, with 15 bases between them. This CDR3 is 15 amino acids long. The CDR3 nucleotides are TGCAGTGCTACACGGCCGGCAGGGCGCACAGATACGCAGTATTTT. As protein: CSATRPAGRTDTQYF.

A single count supports this clonotype. The chain recombines TRBV12-3 or TRBV12-4 with TRBJ1-5; D may be TRBD1 (5 bases). V was clipped by 5 bases and J by 6 bases, with 14 bases between them. The CDR3 has 14 residues. The CDR3 sequence is CASSLRQSGQPQHF. The CDR3 bases are TGTGCCAGCAGTCTCCGACAGTCGGGTCAGCCCCAGCATTTT.

J is TRBJ1-6 and V is TRBV3-1, with a tentative D call TRBD1 (5 bases). V dropped 6 bases and J dropped 5 bases, with 20 bases sitting between them. This CDR3 region has 17 residues. Germline CDR1 is LGHDT and CDR2 is YNNKEL (reference sequence). The CDR3 spells CASRQRWGGEDNSPLHF. CDR3 bases: TGTGCCAGCAGGCAAAGATGGGGGGGTGAGGATAATTCACCCCTCCACTTT.

The rearrangement joins TRBV19 to TRBJ2-6; 7 bases are shared with TRBD1. The CDR3 is 17 residues long. CDR1 and CDR2 (germline): LNHDA, SQIVND (reference sequence). Germline trimming cut 5 bases from V and 2 bases from J; bases unmatched to any gene: 9. This CDR3 reads CASSAHHRGTGANVLTF. Here the CDR3 DNA reads TGTGCCAGTAGTGCTCATCACAGGGGAACTGGGGCCAACGTCCTGACTTTC.

This clonotype was picked up a small number of times. V and J are TRBV6-1 and TRBJ2-7, with 7 positions matching TRBD1. Germline V lookup: CDR1 MNHNS, CDR2 SASEGT. V lost 7 bases to trimming and J lost 1 base; unmatched junction nucleotides: 10. The CDR3 runs 15 residues. CDR3 DNA: TGTGCCAGCACCCGAGAGGGGGCTGGGTCCTACGAGCAGTACTTC. Its translation is CASTREGAGSYEQYF.

The chain uses TRBV2 and TRBJ2-7; D may correspond to TRBD1 or TRBD2 (5 bases each). V lost 3 bases and J lost 3, with 9 bases in between. CDR3 length: 13 residues. CDR1 SNHLY and CDR2 FYNNEI come from the germline V gene. CDR3 amino acids: CASSDRAGYEQYF. CDR3 bases: TGTGCCAGCAGTGACAGGGCGGGCTACGAGCAGTACTTC.

This chain uses TRBV6-2 or TRBV6-3 with TRBJ2-1; D remains ambiguous. V lost 6 bases to trimming and J lost 3 bases, with 9 bases between them. In germline, CDR1 is MNHEY, CDR2 SVGEGT. The CDR3 is 13 residues long. CDR3 protein: CASSLDDYNEQFF. The CDR3 nucleotides read TGTGCCAGCAGCCTTGACGACTACAATGAGCAGTTCTTC.

This clonotype was recorded a few times. The rearrangement joins TRBV29-1 to TRBJ2-3; weak D call: TRBD1 (7 bases). Per the germline V gene, CDR1 is SQVTM and CDR2 is ANQGSEA. V was cut by 4 bases and J by 6 bases, with 17 bases left in between. The CDR3 totals 14 residues. In DNA form, the CDR3 reads TGCAGCGTTGTTGGAGGGGGCGGCCTCGATACGCAGTATTTT. This sequence encodes CSVVGGGGLDTQYF.

The chain recombines TRBV7-2 with TRBJ1-1; D uncertain. V lost 1 base, J lost 7 bases, and 10 bases lay in between. The CDR3 is 13 amino acids. The germline CDR1 and CDR2 sequences are SGHTA and FQGNSA. CDR3 region: CASSLDPTGEAFF. The CDR3, as DNA: TGTGCCAGCAGCTTAGATCCGACGGGTGAAGCTTTCTTT.

The table lists this clonotype with a count of one. The gene calls are TRBV7-9 and TRBJ2-1; D uncertain. Germline V gene lookup returns CDR1 SEHNR and CDR2 FQNEAQ (reference sequence). The CDR3 consists of 13 residues. The V gene lost 5 bases and the J gene lost 4 bases, with 9 bases spanning the gap. The CDR3 region is CASSPPPYNEQFF. The CDR3 DNA sequence: TGTGCCAGCAGCCCCCCCCCGTACAATGAGCAGTTCTTC.

The V call is TRBV15, the J call TRBJ1-2; D might be TRBD1 (5 bases). The germline V and J ends were trimmed by 0 bases and 7 bases, with 12 bases remaining between them. In germline, CDR1 is LNHNV, CDR2 YYDKDF (reference sequence). The CDR3 runs to 14 residues. In DNA form, the CDR3 reads TGTGCCACCAGCAGAGATCCGAGCGGGGCTGGCTACACCTTC. It encodes CATSRDPSGAGYTF. Full variable domain (remainder filled in from reference TRBV15 and TRBJ1-2): DAMVIQNPRYQVTQFGKPVTLSCSQTLNHNVMYWYQQKSSQAPKLLFHYYDKDFNNEADTPDNFQSRRPNTSFCFLDIRSPGLGDTAMYLCATSRDPSGAGYTFGSGTRLTVV.

The chain joins TRBV18 to TRBJ2-7; D unclear. Germline assignment: CDR1 KGHSH and CDR2 LQKENI. This CDR3 has 15 residues. V shed 3 bases and J shed 2 bases, with 14 bases lying between them. CDR3 bases: TGTGCCAGCTCACCGGTAAACGGGTTCACCTACGAGCAGTACTTC. It yields the protein CASSPVNGFTYEQYF. The variable domain in full, completed from reference TRBV18 and TRBJ2-7, reads NAGVMQNPRHLVRRRGQEARLRCSPMKGHSHVYWYRQLPEEGLKFMVYLQKENIIDESGMPKERFSAEFPKEGPSILRIQQVVRGDSAAYFCASSPVNGFTYEQYFGPGTRLTVT.

The chain links TRBV6-1 to TRBJ1-5, with D unresolved. V lost 6 bases, J lost 3 bases, and 6 bases lay in between. The CDR3 runs 12 residues. In germline, CDR1 is MNHNS, CDR2 SASEGT. The CDR3 nucleotides read TGTGCCAGCAGCCCAAACAATCAGCCCCAGCATTTT. Its translation: CASSPNNQPQHF.

This clonotype was counted between two and nine times. This chain joins TRBV28 and TRBJ1-3; D is possibly TRBD1 (6 bases). This CDR3 has 15 residues. From germline, CDR1 is MDHEN and CDR2 SYDVKM. V lost 3 bases and J lost 0, with 9 bases in between. The CDR3 here is CASSFGGLSGNTIYF. CDR3 bases: TGTGCCAGCAGTTTCGGGGGGCTCTCTGGAAACACCATATATTTT.

The V and J genes are TRBV12-3 or TRBV12-4 and TRBJ1-2; D gene unclear. Trimming pared 5 bases from V and 2 bases from J, leaving 9 bases between. This CDR3 spans 13 amino acids. The CDR3 sequence is CASSPVGNYGYTF. CDR3 coding DNA: TGTGCCAGCAGTCCGGTGGGAAACTATGGCTACACCTTC.

This clonotype has only one observation. The J gene is TRBJ1-5, the V gene TRBV7-2; D uncertain. Germline assignment: CDR1 SGHTA and CDR2 FQGNSA. V dropped 5 bases and J dropped 1 base, with 15 bases sitting between them. CDR3 length equals 16 residues. The chain's CDR3 is CASSQDRLGSNQPQHF. The CDR3 bases are TGTGCCAGCAGCCAAGATAGGTTAGGGAGCAATCAGCCCCAGCATTTT. Drawing the rest from reference TRBV7-2 and TRBJ1-5, the complete variable domain is GAGVSQSPSNKVTEKGKDVELRCDPISGHTALYWYRQSLGQGLEFLIYFQGNSAPDKSGLPSDRFSAERTGGSVSTLTIQRTQQEDSAVYLCASSQDRLGSNQPQHFGDGTRLSIL.

In DNA form, the CDR3 reads TGTGCCTGGAGTGTGAGGGATACGCAGTATTTT. Translated, it gives CAWSVRDTQYF. The J gene is TRBJ2-3, the V gene TRBV30; D gene uncertain. The CDR3 extends over 11 amino acids. Looked up from germline, CDR1 is GTSNPN and CDR2 is SVGIG (reference sequence). V shed 0 bases and J shed 6 bases, with 4 bases lying between them. Filled out from reference TRBV30 and TRBJ2-3, the complete variable domain reads SQTIHQWPATLVQPVGSPLSLECTVEGTSNPNLYWYRQAAGRGLQLLFYSVGIGQISSEVPQNLSASRPQDRQFILSSKKLLLSDSGFYLCAWSVRDTQYFGPGTRLTVL.

This clonotype was found a few times. V usage is TRBV20-1 and J usage is TRBJ1-5; D perhaps matches TRBD1 (5 bases). CDR1 and CDR2 from the germline V gene are DFQATT and SNEGSKA (reference sequence). CDR3 length: 12 residues. CDR3 coding DNA: TGCAGCAAGGGGACGAGGGGTCAGCCCCAGCATTTT. This sequence encodes CSKGTRGQPQHF.

The CDR3 protein is CSAVGGTSGYNEQFF. CDR3 bases: TGCAGTGCCGTCGGTGGGACTAGCGGTTACAATGAGCAGTTCTTC. The rearrangement joins TRBV20-1 to TRBJ2-1, with TRBD2 identical over 11 bases. Trimming cost V 6 bases and J 4 bases; bases outside gene matches: 8. CDR1 is DFQATT and CDR2 is SNEGSKA in the germline V gene (reference sequence). The CDR3 spans 15 residues.

The gene calls are TRBV6-2 or TRBV6-3 and TRBJ1-1; D is unresolved. V was trimmed by 5 bases and J by 1 base, leaving 14 bases between them. Germline loops: CDR1 MNHEY, CDR2 SVGEGT. The length of the CDR3 is 15 residues. CDR3 nucleotide sequence: TGTGCCAGCAGTCCCACCATCTGGGAGAACACTGAAGCTTTCTTT. It specifies CASSPTIWENTEAFF.

The rearrangement uses TRBV5-4 and TRBJ2-2; D tentatively reads TRBD1 or TRBD2 (5 bases each). The CDR3 length is 14 residues. The germline CDR1 and CDR2 sequences are SGHNT and YYREEE (reference sequence). V was trimmed by 3 bases and J by 6 bases, leaving 12 bases between them. The CDR3 bases are TGTGCCAGCAGCTCCTCCCGGGGCGCCGGGGAGCTGTTTTTT. It codes for CASSSSRGAGELFF.

This clonotype was observed a few times. The chain employs TRBV11-2 and TRBJ2-3; TRBD2 agrees at 7 bases. This CDR3 region has 13 residues. CDR1 is SGHAT, CDR2 FQNNGV, per germline. Trimming at V came to 6 bases and at J to 3 bases, leaving 3 bases not matched to a gene. Written as DNA, the CDR3 is TGTGCCAGCAGGATAGCGGGTACAGATACGCAGTATTTT. Its translation: CASRIAGTDTQYF.

CDR3 loop: CASSLETYNSPLHF. CDR3 nucleotide sequence: TGTGCCAGCAGTTTGGAGACCTATAATTCACCCCTCCACTTT. The chain carries TRBV28 and TRBJ1-6; D gene unclear. This CDR3 spans 14 amino acids. Germline values: CDR1 MDHEN, CDR2 SYDVKM. V shed 3 bases and J shed 2 bases, with 5 bases lying between them.